The clone carrying this T cell receptor (beta chain) has a count of ten or more. Its matching antigen is unknown. The sample belongs to a study of CD8+CD57+ T cells in acquired aplastic anemia. Across the whole study: DNA per sorted CD4+ or CD8+ sample ranged about 0.2 to 30 ug, averaging approximately 3.3 ug.

Genomic DNA acted as the template from which TCR beta VDJ combination and CDR3 sequence profiling were carried out. TCRdb itself ran the reads through MiXCR, one entry per CDR3 protein. The table has around 200,000 distinct CDR3 sequences, under 50% seen once. Patients included in sequencing had previously demonstrated CD8+CD57+ cell expansion by flow cytometry. The diagnosis in all patients was severe acquired aplastic anemia. Overall study results and limits: Controls and patients did not differ significantly in CD8+ Simpson's diversity. In common between the patients and the controls were around 30 CD8+ CDR3 sequences.

V was cut by 3 bases and J by 5 bases, with 8 bases left in between. The germline V gene has CDR1 KGHSH and CDR2 LQKENI. The CDR3 has 13 residues. The sequencing sample was made of sorted CD4+, CD8+, or CD8+CD57+ T cells (not recorded which) from PBMCs. The V and J genes are TRBV18 and TRBJ1-5; D not certain. This receptor was taken from a human donor with aplastic anemia. Written as DNA, the CDR3 is TGTGCCAGCTCACCGGGGAACGATCAGCCCCAGCATTTT. It codes for CASSPGNDQPQHF. Complete variable domain (other parts from reference TRBV18 and TRBJ1-5): NAGVMQNPRHLVRRRGQEARLRCSPMKGHSHVYWYRQLPEEGLKFMVYLQKENIIDESGMPKERFSAEFPKEGPSILRIQQVVRGDSAAYFCASSPGNDQPQHFGDGTRLSIL.